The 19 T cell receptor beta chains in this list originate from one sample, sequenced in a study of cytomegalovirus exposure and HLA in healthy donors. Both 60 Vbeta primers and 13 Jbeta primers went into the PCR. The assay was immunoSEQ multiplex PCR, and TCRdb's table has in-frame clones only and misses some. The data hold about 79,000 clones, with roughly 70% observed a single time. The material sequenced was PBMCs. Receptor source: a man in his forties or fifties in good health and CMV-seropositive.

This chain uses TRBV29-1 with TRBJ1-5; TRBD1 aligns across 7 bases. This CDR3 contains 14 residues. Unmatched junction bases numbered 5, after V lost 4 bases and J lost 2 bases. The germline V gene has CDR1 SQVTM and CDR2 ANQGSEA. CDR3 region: CSVATGLGNQPQHF. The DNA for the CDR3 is TGCAGCGTTGCGACAGGGCTGGGCAATCAGCCCCAGCATTTT.

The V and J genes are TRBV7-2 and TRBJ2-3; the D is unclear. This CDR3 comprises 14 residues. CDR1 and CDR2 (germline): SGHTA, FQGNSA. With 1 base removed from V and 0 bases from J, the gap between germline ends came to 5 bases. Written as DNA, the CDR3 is TGTGCCAGCAGCTTAGGGCCCAGCACAGATACGCAGTATTTT. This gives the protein CASSLGPSTDTQYF.

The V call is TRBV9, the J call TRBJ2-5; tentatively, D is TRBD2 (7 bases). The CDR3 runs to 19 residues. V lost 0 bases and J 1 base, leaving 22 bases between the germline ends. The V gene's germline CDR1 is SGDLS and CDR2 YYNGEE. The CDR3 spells CASSVAPYGQGTTQETQYF. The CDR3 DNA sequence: TGTGCCAGCAGCGTAGCCCCTTATGGGCAGGGGACTACCCAAGAGACCCAGTACTTC.

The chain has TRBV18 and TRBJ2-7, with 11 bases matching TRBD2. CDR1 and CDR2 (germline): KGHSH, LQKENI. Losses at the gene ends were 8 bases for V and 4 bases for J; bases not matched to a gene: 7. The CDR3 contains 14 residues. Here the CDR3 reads CASASPSGGYEQYF. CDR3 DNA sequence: TGTGCCAGCGCCTCCCCTAGCGGGGGGTACGAGCAGTACTTC.

CDR3 sequence reads: CASSGGVSNQPQHF. CDR3 bases: TGTGCCAGCAGTGGAGGGGTTAGCAATCAGCCCCAGCATTTT. This chain joins TRBV6-5 and TRBJ1-5; a weak D match, TRBD1 (5 bases). The ends were cut back, 5 bases at V and 0 bases at J, with 8 bases in the middle. This CDR3 is built from 14 residues. Germline V lookup: CDR1 MNHEY, CDR2 SVGAGI.

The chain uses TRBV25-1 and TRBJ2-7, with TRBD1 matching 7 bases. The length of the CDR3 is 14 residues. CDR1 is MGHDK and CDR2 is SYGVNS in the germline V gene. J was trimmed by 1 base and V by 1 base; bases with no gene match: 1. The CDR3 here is CASSESGGSYEQYF. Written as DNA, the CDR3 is TGTGCCAGCAGTGAATCAGGGGGATCCTACGAGCAGTACTTC.

CDR3 in DNA: TGCGCCAGCAGCTTGGGGCCGGGACAGGGGGGCGCGCAGTATTTT. This codes for CASSLGPGQGGAQYF. The chain links TRBV5-1 to TRBJ2-3; 11 nucleotides align to TRBD1. The CDR3 runs to 15 residues. Germline V lookup: CDR1 SGHRS, CDR2 YFSETQ. The V and J ends lost 0 bases and 10 bases, in that order; junction bases with no gene match: 7. Complete variable domain (other parts from reference TRBV5-1 and TRBJ2-3): KAGVTQTPRYLIKTRGQQVTLSCSPISGHRSVSWYQQTPGQGLQFLFEYFSETQRNKGNFPGRFSGRQFSNSRSEMNVSTLELGDSALYLCASSLGPGQGGAQYFGPGTRLTVL.

The CDR3 protein is CASSQQGDTQYF. The CDR3, as DNA: TGTGCCAGCAGCCAACAGGGAGATACGCAGTATTTT. The chain carries TRBV6-1 and TRBJ2-3; weak D call: TRBD1 (6 bases). The germline V gene has CDR1 MNHNS and CDR2 SASEGT. Trimming pared 6 bases from V and 5 bases from J, leaving 9 bases between. There are 12 residues in the CDR3.

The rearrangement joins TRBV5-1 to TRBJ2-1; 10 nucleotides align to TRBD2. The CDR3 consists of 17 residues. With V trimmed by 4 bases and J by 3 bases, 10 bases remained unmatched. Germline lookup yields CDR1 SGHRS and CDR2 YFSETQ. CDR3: CASSPSTSGVSYNEQFF. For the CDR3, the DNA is TGCGCCAGCAGCCCTTCTACTAGCGGGGTCAGCTACAATGAGCAGTTCTTC.

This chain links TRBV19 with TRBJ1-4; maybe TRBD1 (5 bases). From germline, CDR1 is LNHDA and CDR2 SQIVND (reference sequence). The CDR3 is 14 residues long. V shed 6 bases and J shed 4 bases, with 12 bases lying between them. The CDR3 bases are TGTGCCAGTAGAATCAGGGCTGATAATGAAAAACTGTTTTTT. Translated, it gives CASRIRADNEKLFF.

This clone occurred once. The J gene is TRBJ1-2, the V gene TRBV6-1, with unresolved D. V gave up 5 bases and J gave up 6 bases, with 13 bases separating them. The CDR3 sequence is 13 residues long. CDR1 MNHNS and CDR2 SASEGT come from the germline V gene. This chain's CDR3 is CASSPLSGNGYTF. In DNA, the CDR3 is TGTGCCAGCAGTCCGTTGTCGGGGAATGGCTACACCTTC.

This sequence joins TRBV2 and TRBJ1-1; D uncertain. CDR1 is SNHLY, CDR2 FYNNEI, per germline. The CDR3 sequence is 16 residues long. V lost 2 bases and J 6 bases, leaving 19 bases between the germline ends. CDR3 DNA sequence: TGTGCCAGCAGTGAATCCTTGTTCGAGCCGAAAGCTGAAGCTTTCTTT. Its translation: CASSESLFEPKAEAFF.

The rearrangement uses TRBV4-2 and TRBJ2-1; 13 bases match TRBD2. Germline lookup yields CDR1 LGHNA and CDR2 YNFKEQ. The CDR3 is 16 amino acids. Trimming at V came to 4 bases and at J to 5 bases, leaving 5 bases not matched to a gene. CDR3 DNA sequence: TGTGCCAGCAGCCGAGGGACTAGCGGGGTGAACAATGAGCAGTTCTTC. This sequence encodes CASSRGTSGVNNEQFF.

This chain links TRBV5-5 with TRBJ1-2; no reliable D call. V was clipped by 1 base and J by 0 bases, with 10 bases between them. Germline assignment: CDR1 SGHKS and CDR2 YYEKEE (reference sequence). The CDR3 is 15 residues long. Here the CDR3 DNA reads TGTGCCAGCAGCTTGACACACCTAGCTAACTATGGCTACACCTTC. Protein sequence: CASSLTHLANYGYTF.

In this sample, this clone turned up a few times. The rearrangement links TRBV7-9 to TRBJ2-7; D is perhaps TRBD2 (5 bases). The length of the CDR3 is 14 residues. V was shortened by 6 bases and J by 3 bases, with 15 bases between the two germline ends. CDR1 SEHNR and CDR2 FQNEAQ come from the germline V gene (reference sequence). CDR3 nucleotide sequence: TGTGCCAGCAGTCCCCGGGGTGAAATCTACGAGCAGTACTTC. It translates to CASSPRGEIYEQYF.

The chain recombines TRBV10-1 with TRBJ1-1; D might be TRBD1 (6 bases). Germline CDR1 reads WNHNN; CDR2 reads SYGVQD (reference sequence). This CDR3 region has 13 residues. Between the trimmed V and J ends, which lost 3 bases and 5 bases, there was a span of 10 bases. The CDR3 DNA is TGCGCCAGCAGTGAAACAGGGAGAACTGAAGCTTTCTTT. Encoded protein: CASSETGRTEAFF.

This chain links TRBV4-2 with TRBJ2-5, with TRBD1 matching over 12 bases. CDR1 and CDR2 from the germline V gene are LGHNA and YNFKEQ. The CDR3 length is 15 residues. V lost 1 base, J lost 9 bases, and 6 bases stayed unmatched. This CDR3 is CASSQGPGQGAAQYF. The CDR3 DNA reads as TGTGCCAGCAGCCAAGGGCCGGGACAGGGGGCGGCCCAGTACTTC.

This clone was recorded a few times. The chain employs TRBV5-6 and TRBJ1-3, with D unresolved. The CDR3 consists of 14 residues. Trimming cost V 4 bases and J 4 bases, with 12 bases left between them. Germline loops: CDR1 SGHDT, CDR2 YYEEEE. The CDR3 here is CASSQGGSGNTIYF. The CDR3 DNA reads TGTGCCAGCAGCCAAGGAGGCTCGGGAAACACCATATATTTT.

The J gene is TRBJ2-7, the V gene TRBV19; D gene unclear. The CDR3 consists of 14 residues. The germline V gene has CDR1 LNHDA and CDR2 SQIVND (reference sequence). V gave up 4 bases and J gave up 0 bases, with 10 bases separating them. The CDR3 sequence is CASSRAGSSYEQYF. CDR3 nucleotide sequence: TGTGCCAGTAGTAGGGCAGGATCCTCCTACGAGCAGTACTTC.